The T cell receptor (beta chain) under discussion was sequenced for a study of cytomegalovirus exposure and HLA in healthy donors. Primers for the PCR totalled 60 Vbeta and 13 Jbeta. The protocol was immunoSEQ multiplex PCR, while the TCRdb copy is restricted to in-frame clones and leaves out a portion. The sample has under 200,000 clones; almost 85% are singletons. V was trimmed by 5 bases and J by 0 bases, leaving 4 bases between them. The CDR3 is made up of 12 amino acids. From germline, CDR1 is SGHAT and CDR2 FQDESV (reference sequence). Sample: PBMCs. The receptor was derived from a woman in her fifties or sixties in good health and CMV-seronegative. The chain employs TRBV11-1 and TRBJ1-1; D remains unclear. The CDR3 region is CASSTMNTEAFF. In DNA, the CDR3 is TGTGCCAGCAGCACAATGAACACTGAAGCTTTCTTT.